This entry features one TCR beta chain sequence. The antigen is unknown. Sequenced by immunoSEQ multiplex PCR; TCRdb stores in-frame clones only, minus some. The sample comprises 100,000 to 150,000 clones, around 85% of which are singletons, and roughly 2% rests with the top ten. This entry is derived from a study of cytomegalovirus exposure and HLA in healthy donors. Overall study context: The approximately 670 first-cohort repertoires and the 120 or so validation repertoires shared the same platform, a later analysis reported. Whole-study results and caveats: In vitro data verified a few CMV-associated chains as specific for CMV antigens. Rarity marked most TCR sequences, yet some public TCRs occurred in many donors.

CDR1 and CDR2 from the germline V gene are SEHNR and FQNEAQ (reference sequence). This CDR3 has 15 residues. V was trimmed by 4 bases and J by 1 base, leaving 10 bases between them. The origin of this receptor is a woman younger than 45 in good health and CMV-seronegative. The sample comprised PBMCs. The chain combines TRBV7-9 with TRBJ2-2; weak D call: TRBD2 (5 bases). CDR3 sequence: CASSSPSGNTGELFF. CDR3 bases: TGTGCCAGCAGCTCACCCAGCGGGAACACCGGGGAGCTGTTTTTT.